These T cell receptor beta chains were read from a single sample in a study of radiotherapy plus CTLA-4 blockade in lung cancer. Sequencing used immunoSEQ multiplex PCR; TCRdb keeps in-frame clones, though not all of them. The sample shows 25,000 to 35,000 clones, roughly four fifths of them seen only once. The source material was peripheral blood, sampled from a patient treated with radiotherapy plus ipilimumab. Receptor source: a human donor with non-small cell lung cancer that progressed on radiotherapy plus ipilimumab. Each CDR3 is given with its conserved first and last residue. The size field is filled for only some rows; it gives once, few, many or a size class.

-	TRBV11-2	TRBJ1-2	CASSLWEGWNYGYTF
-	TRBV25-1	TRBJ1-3	CASSEAGSGNTIYF
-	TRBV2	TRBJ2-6	CASSDLGANVLTF
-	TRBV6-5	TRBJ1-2	CASSPANYGYTF
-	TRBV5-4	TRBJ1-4	CASSLNQIGNEKLFF
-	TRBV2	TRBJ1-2	CASHRIVYGYTF
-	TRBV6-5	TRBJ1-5	CASSPYSNQPQHF
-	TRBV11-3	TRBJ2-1	CASSLGTGAYNEQFF
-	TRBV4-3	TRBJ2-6	CASSQERYPGANVLTF
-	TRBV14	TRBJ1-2	CASSQDPGGVNYGYTF
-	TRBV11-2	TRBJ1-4	CASSLYPTGGNDEKLFF
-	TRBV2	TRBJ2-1	CASKFQTGGSYNEQFF
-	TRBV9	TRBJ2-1	CASSVVLAGYNEQFF
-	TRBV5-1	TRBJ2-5	CASSAPPGQGAGRETQYF
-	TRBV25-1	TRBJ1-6	CASSDDSESSYNSPLHF
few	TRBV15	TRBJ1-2	CATSTGTGGDYGYTF
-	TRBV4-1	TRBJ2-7	CASSQGMVGGSSYEQYF
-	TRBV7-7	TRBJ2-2	CASTLGGFMNTGELFF
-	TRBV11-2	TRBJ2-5	CASSPLLASGGRQETQYF
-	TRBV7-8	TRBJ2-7	CASSLGAGYEQYF
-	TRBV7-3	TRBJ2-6	CASSGRGGYILSGANVLTF
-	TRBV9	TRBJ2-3	CASSVAPESTSTDTQYF
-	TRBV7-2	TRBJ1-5	CASSLGGYQPQHF
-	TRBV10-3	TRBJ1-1	CAISEGRGNTEAFF
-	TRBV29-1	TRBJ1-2	CSVEAQRGFQGNYGYTF
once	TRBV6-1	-	CASSELLVELSYEQYF
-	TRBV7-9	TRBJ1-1	CASSLGRGQETEAFF